This is a list of T cell receptor beta chains from one sample in a study of T cell changes during pregnancy in multiple sclerosis. The table came from immunoSEQ multiplex PCR; TCRdb's copy has only in-frame clones and leaves some out. The table has just over 30,000 clones, roughly 89% seen once. The sequencing used CD8+ T cells from peripheral blood mononuclear cells, collected in the first trimester of pregnancy. These receptor sequences come from a female donor with multiple sclerosis, enrolled in a pregnancy study. Both conserved end residues are part of each CDR3.

v_call cdr3_aa
TRBV7-9 CASTSNADEQFF
TRBV5-4 CASSRDRVGEQYF
TRBV9 CASSEDTGAQNTIYF
TRBV5-1 CARHKNREFF
TRBV4-3 CASSQDPTGGAETQYF
TRBV7-9 CASSPTSGVNNEQFF
TRBV6-5 CASSPGQGARHEQFF
TRBV9 CASSVVASGVVTDTQYF
TRBV7-2 CASSLEWAGGRDNEQFF
TRBV6-6 CASRVRGQGNQPQHF
TRBV18 CASSTAANEKLFF
TRBV6-1 CASSPSGGTSYEQYF
TRBV7-9 CASSLTGGTNTGELFF
TRBV11-3 CASSPWAGQNTEAFF
TRBV7-8 CASSLEGGQLSSYNEQFF
TRBV5-6 CASSWGRTGNEQYF
TRBV6-5 CASSYSDRAKNIQYF
TRBV4-3 CASSQDLVLYGYTF
TRBV4-3 CASSQGQGGNEQFF
TRBV27 CASSLGGLALRDTQYF
TRBV5-1 CASSLGQGANQPQHF
TRBV6-1 CASSEWFVWGPGRNTEAFF
TRBV4-1 CASSQEREAEAFF
TRBV4-3 CASSHLGNYNEQFF
TRBV6-1 CASSFSGKGFNEQFF
TRBV7-9 CASSDSGGYTGELFF
TRBV6-5 CASSYSTGSEQYF
TRBV27 CASSFLARINEQFF
TRBV2 CAGGTSGHYEQYF
TRBV6-5 CASSYSGDGYTF
TRBV6-4 CARVTSSGRTYEQYF
TRBV27 CASSLGGLQETQYF
TRBV28 CASSSRGSSTDTQYF
TRBV7-8 CASRYGLAGGPQETQYF
TRBV27 CASIVGGNRDPEREQFF
TRBV6-5 CASNLHRGMNTEAFF
TRBV6-5 CASSLGGRSNQPQHF
TRBV19 CASRKPRGHYGYTF
TRBV19 CASSQAGQGYTGELFF
TRBV6-1 CASSEGVWTGVYEQYF
TRBV9 CASSVLSGGMVNEQFF
TRBV5-6 CASRTGVGDTEAFF
TRBV28 CASRRKDTPYNEQFF